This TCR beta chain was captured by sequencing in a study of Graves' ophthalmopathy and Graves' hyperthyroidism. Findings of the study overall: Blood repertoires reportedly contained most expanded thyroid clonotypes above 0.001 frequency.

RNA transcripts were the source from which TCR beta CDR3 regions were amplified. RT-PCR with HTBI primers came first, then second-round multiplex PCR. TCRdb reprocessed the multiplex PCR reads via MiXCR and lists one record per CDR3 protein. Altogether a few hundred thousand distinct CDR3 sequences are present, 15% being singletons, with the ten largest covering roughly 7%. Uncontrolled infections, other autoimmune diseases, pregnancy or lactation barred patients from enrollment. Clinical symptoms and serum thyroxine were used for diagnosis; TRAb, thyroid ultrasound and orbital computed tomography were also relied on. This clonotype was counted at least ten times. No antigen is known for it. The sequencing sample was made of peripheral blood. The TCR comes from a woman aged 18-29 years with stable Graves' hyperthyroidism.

The CDR3 loop reads CAITRSGDTEAFF. The CDR3 bases are TGTGCCATTACTAGGTCGGGGGACACTGAAGCTTTCTTT. This chain joins TRBV10-3 and TRBJ1-1, with D perhaps TRBD1 (5 bases). CDR1 and CDR2 from the germline V gene are ENHRY and SYGVKD. V lost 9 bases, J lost 3 bases, and 14 bases lay in between. This CDR3 comprises 13 residues.